These T cell receptor beta chains were read from a single sample in a study of shared clonotypes between healthy human individuals. Using immunoSEQ multiplex PCR, the repertoire was profiled, and TCRdb retains in-frame clones only, with some absent. This sample has 950,000 to 1,300,000 clones, with around four fifths found just once. Sequenced: memory CD4+ T cells sorted from blood. These TCRs come from a man between 18 and 35 years old in good health. Both conserved end residues are part of each CDR3. The order of the fields is J gene, D gene, clone size, V gene, CDR3 DNA, CDR3 protein. The D gene is left open where the match is weak. Only part of the rows carry a size: once, few, many, or a class if the clone is expanded.

J: TRBJ2-1
D: TRBD1
size: once
V: TRBV6-1
DNA: TGTGCCAGCAGCCAGGGGGGACAGGGGGCCAATGAGCAGTTCTTC
CDR3: CASSQGGQGANEQFF

J: TRBJ1-6
D: -
size: -
V: TRBV30
DNA: TGTGCCTGGCCCCGGGGCAGCAAGAGCTCCTATAATTCACCCCTCCACTTT
CDR3: CAWPRGSKSSYNSPLHF

J: TRBJ2-1
D: TRBD2
size: -
V: TRBV2
DNA: TGTGCCAGCAGTGCCGGGGATAGCGGGAGGGCCCATGAGCAGTTCTTC
CDR3: CASSAGDSGRAHEQFF

J: TRBJ2-7
D: -
size: -
V: TRBV11-2
DNA: TGTGCCAGCAGCTTAGATACCACTAGCTTCGGCGAGCAGTACTTC
CDR3: CASSLDTTSFGEQYF

J: TRBJ1-6
D: TRBD1
size: few
V: TRBV7-9
DNA: TGTGCCAGCAGCTTGCTAAGGGACAGAAGTAATTCACCCCTCCACTTT
CDR3: CASSLLRDRSNSPLHF

J: TRBJ2-7
D: TRBD2
size: -
V: TRBV29-1
DNA: TGCAGCGTCCAAAGACTAGCGGGAGGGCCTCTAACCTACGAGCAGTACTTC
CDR3: CSVQRLAGGPLTYEQYF

J: TRBJ2-5
D: TRBD1
size: -
V: TRBV5-4
DNA: TGTGCCAGCAGCTTATCCGGGACAGGGGGCAAACAGACCCAGTACTTC
CDR3: CASSLSGTGGKQTQYF

J: TRBJ1-1
D: -
size: few
V: TRBV29-1
DNA: TGCAGCACCAGCCGGTACGGGACTGAAGCTTTCTTT
CDR3: CSTSRYGTEAFF

J: TRBJ2-1
D: TRBD2
size: -
V: TRBV7-8
DNA: TGTGCCAGCGGCTTAGCGGGAAGCTCCTACAATGAGCAGTTCTTC
CDR3: CASGLAGSSYNEQFF

J: TRBJ2-2
D: -
size: many
V: TRBV18
DNA: TGTGCCAGCTCACGGGTTACGAACACCGGGGAGCTGTTTTTT
CDR3: CASSRVTNTGELFF

J: TRBJ1-2
D: -
size: -
V: TRBV27
DNA: TGTGCCAGCACCAAGGGGGGAGCTAACTATGGCTACACCTTC
CDR3: CASTKGGANYGYTF

J: TRBJ2-1
D: TRBD2
size: -
V: TRBV29-1
DNA: TGCAGCGTTGAACAGAGACTAGCTCGCAATGAGCAGTTCTTC
CDR3: CSVEQRLARNEQFF

J: TRBJ1-5
D: -
size: -
V: TRBV28
DNA: TGTGCCAGCAGGGCCGGGACTGCGAGCAATCAGCCCCAGCATTTT
CDR3: CASRAGTASNQPQHF

J: TRBJ2-3
D: TRBD2
size: -
V: TRBV5-1
DNA: TGCGCCAGCAGCTTACGCGCTAGCGGGGCCCCCACAGATACGCAGTATTTT
CDR3: CASSLRASGAPTDTQYF

J: TRBJ2-7
D: TRBD1
size: -
V: TRBV4-3
DNA: TGCGCCAGCAGCCAAGAAGGGGGCGCCTCCTACGAGCAGTACTTC
CDR3: CASSQEGGASYEQYF

J: TRBJ1-1
D: -
size: many
V: TRBV11-2
DNA: TGTGCCAGCACCGGACAAGAGAACACTGAAGCTTTCTTT
CDR3: CASTGQENTEAFF